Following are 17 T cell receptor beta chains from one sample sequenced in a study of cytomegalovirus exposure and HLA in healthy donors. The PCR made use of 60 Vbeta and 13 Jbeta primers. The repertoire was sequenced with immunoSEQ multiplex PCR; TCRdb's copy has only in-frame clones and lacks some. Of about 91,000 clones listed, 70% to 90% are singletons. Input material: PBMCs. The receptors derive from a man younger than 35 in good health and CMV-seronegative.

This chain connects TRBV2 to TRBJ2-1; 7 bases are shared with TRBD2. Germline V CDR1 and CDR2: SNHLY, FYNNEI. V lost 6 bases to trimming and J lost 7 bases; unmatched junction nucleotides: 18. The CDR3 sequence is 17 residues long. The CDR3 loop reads CASRPAITSASGNEQFF. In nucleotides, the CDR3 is TGTGCCAGCAGGCCCGCGATTACTAGCGCCTCGGGGAATGAGCAGTTCTTC. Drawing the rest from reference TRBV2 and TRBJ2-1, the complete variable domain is EPEVTQTPSHQVTQMGQEVILRCVPISNHLYFYWYRQILGQKVEFLVSFYNNEISEKSEIFDDQFSVERPDGSNFTLKIRSTKLEDSAMYFCASRPAITSASGNEQFFGPGTRLTVL.

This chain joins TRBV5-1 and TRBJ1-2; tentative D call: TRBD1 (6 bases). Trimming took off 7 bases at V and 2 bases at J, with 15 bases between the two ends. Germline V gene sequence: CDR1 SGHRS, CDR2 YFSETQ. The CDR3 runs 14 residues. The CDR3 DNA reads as TGCGCCAGCTACGTTCAGGGGACCAACTATGGCTACACCTTC. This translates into CASYVQGTNYGYTF. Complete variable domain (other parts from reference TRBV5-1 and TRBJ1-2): KAGVTQTPRYLIKTRGQQVTLSCSPISGHRSVSWYQQTPGQGLQFLFEYFSETQRNKGNFPGRFSGRQFSNSRSEMNVSTLELGDSALYLCASYVQGTNYGYTFGSGTRLTVV.

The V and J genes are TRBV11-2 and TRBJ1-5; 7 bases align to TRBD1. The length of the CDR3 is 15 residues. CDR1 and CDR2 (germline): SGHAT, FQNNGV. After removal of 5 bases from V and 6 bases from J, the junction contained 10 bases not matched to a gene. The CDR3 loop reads CASSKTAGGGQPQHF. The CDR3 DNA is TGTGCCAGCAGCAAGACGGCAGGGGGAGGTCAGCCCCAGCATTTT. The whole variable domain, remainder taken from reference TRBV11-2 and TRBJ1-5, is EAGVAQSPRYKIIEKRQSVAFWCNPISGHATLYWYQQILGQGPKLLIQFQNNGVVDDSQLPKDRFSAERLKGVDSTLKIQPAKLEDSAVYLCASSKTAGGGQPQHFGDGTRLSIL.

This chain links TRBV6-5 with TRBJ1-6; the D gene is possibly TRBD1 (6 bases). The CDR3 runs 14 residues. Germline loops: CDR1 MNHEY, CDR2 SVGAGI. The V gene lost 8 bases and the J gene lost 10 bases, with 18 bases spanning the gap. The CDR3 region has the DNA TGTGCCAGCCTGGGGAGAGGGGGACAATCACCCCTCCACTTT. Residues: CASLGRGGQSPLHF.

CDR3 bases: TGTGCCAGCTCACCTCCGGGACTAGCGAGTGCTGGGGCCGGGGAGCTGTTTTTT. This gives the protein CASSPPGLASAGAGELFF. V gene TRBV18 combines with J gene TRBJ2-2; 10 nucleotides line up with TRBD2. V was clipped by 3 bases and J by 6 bases; unmatched bases: 13. Germline V lookup: CDR1 KGHSH, CDR2 LQKENI. The CDR3 consists of 18 residues.

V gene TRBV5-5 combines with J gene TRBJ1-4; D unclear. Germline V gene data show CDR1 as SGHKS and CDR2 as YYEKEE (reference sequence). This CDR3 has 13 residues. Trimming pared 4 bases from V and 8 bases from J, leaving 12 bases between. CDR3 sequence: CASSQVGSEKLFF. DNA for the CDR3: TGTGCCAGCAGCCAGGTGGGCAGCGAAAAACTGTTTTTT.

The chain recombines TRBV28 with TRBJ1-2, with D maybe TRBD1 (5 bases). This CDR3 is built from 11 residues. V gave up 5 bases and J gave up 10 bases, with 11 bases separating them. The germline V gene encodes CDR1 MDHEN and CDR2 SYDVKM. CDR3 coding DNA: TGTGCCAGCAGTCCCATAGGGGTCTACACCTTC. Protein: CASSPIGVYTF.

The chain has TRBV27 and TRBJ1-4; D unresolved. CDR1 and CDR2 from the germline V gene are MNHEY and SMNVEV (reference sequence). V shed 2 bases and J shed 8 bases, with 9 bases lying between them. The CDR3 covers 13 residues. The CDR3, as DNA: TGTGCCAGCAGTTTAAGAGGGAGAGAAAAACTGTTTTTT. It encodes CASSLRGREKLFF.

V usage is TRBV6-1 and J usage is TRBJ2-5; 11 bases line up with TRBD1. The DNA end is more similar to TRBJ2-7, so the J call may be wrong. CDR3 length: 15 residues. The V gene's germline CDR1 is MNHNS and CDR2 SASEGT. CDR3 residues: CASSRTGGGLNEQYF. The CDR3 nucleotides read TGTGCCAGCAGCCGGACAGGGGGCGGTCTGAACGAGCAGTACTTC.

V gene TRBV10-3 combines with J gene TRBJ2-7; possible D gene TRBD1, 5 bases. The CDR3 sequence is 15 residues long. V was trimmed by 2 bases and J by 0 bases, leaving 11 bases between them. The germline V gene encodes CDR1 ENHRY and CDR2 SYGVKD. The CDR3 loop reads CAISERADSSYEQYF. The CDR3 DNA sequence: TGTGCCATCAGTGAGAGGGCCGACAGCTCCTACGAGCAGTACTTC.

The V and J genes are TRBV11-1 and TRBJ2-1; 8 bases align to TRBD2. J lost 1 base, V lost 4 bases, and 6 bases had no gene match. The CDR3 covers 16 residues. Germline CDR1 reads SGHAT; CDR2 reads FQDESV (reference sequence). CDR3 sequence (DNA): TGTGCCAGCAGCTCGATAAGCGGGAGATCCTACAATGAGCAGTTCTTC. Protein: CASSSISGRSYNEQFF.

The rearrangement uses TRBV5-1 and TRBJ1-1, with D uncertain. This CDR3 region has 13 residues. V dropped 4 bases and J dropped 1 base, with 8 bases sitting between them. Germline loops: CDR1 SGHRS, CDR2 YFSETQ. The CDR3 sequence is CASSPHGNTEAFF. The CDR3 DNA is TGCGCCAGCAGCCCCCACGGGAACACTGAAGCTTTCTTT.

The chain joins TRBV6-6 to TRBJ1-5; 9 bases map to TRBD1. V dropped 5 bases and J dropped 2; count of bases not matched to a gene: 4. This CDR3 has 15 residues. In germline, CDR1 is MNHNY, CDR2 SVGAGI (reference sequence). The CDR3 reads CASSHRDRGNQPQHF. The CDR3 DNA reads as TGTGCCAGCAGTCACCGGGACAGGGGCAATCAGCCCCAGCATTTT.

The CDR3 bases are TGTGCCAGCAGCGCGACAGGGACCTACGAGCAGTACTTC. Encoded protein: CASSATGTYEQYF. The rearrangement uses TRBV6-5 and TRBJ2-7, with 7 positions matching TRBD1. The CDR3 is 13 residues long. J was trimmed by 2 bases and V by 6 bases; bases with no gene match: 4. The germline CDR1 and CDR2 sequences are MNHEY and SVGAGI.

The CDR3 here is CASSSGQGPTDTQYF. The CDR3 DNA reads TGTGCCAGCAGCTCGGGACAGGGCCCCACAGATACGCAGTATTTT. This chain links TRBV11-2 with TRBJ2-3; 9 positions match TRBD1. Germline V gene sequence: CDR1 SGHAT, CDR2 FQNNGV. The CDR3 has 15 residues. V was clipped by 4 bases and J by 2 bases; unmatched bases: 4.

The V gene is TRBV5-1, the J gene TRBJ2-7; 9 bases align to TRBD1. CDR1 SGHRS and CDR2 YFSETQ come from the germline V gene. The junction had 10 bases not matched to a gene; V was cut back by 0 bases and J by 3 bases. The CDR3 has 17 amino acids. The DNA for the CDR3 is TGCGCCAGCAGCTTGGAGGGTCCGGGACAGGGCTTCTACGAGCAGTACTTC. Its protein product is CASSLEGPGQGFYEQYF.

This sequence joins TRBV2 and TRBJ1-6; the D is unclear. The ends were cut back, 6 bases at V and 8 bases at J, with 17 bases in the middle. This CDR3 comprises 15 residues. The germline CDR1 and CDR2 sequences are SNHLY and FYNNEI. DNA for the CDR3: TGTGCCAGCAGACAAAACGGGGTTCGGGATTCACCCCTCCACTTT. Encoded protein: CASRQNGVRDSPLHF.